This is a list of T cell receptor beta chains from one sample in a study of blood T cell repertoires in COVID-19. TCRdb's copy holds only in-frame clones and misses some; the assay was immunoSEQ multiplex PCR. The repertoire holds more than 100,000 clones, with 84% as singletons. The source material was peripheral blood. The origin of the receptors is a woman older than 75 with acute or convalescent COVID-19. Both conserved end residues are part of each CDR3. The order of the fields is V gene, clone size, D gene, J gene, CDR3 DNA, CDR3 protein. D genes are given only for firm matches. Clone size is shown for a subset of rows, as once, few, many or a class of expanded clone.

TRBV27	-	TRBD2	TRBJ2-7	TGTGCCAGCAGTTTATATTCTAGCGGGGCCTACGAGCAGTACTTC	CASSLYSSGAYEQYF
TRBV12-3/TRBV12-4	-	-	TRBJ1-1	TGTGCCAGCAGTTTTAACATGAACACTGAAGCTTTCTTT	CASSFNMNTEAFF
TRBV4-3	-	TRBD1	TRBJ1-4	TGCGCCAGCAGCCACGCAGGGGGTCGGGCTAATGAAAAACTGTTTTTT	CASSHAGGRANEKLFF
TRBV19	-	TRBD2	TRBJ2-5	TGTGCCAGTAGTATATCCAGAAGCGGGGGGCCGGAGACCCAGTACTTC	CASSISRSGGPETQYF
TRBV19	-	-	TRBJ1-3	TGTGCCAGTAGGGAACCCGGGTTCAGCTCTGGAAACACCATATATTTT	CASREPGFSSGNTIYF
TRBV15	-	-	TRBJ2-2	TGTGCCACCAGCAGGTCCAGGACTAACACCGGGGAGCTGTTTTTT	CATSRSRTNTGELFF
TRBV19	-	-	TRBJ1-5	TGTGCCAGTAGTATCTTTAATCAGCCCCAGCATTTT	CASSIFNQPQHF
TRBV6-1	-	TRBD1	TRBJ2-5	TGTGCCAGCAGTGACTTTAGGACAGGGGGTCAACGGGAGACCCAGTACTTC	CASSDFRTGGQRETQYF
TRBV4-2	-	TRBD1	TRBJ1-2	TGTGCCAGCAGCCAAGAGGTAACAGGGGATGGCTACACCTTC	CASSQEVTGDGYTF
TRBV25-1	-	TRBD2	TRBJ2-1	TGTGCCAGCAGTGGGTTTAGCGGGGGGGTGGATGAGCAGTTCTTC	CASSGFSGGVDEQFF
TRBV30	-	-	TRBJ1-6	TGTGCCTCTAGGAAGCCCCCTACTAATTCACCCCTCCACTTT	CASRKPPTNSPLHF
TRBV25-1	-	TRBD2	TRBJ2-7	TGTGCCAGCAGTGAATGGGGCTTTACTAGCGGGCTAGGGCAGTACTTC	CASSEWGFTSGLGQYF
TRBV5-1	few	-	TRBJ1-1	TGCGCCAGCAGCTTGGCGGCAGGCTCGAACACTGAAGCTTTCTTT	CASSLAAGSNTEAFF
TRBV6-1	-	-	TRBJ1-2	TGTGCCAGCAGTGAAGGGTCGCGGGTGCGAGGCTACACCTTC	CASSEGSRVRGYTF
TRBV2	-	-	TRBJ1-1	TGTGCCAGCAGTGTGGACTCCCCTGGAGCTGAAGCTTTCTTT	CASSVDSPGAEAFF
TRBV4-1	-	-	TRBJ2-6	TGCGCCAGCAGCCCCCTACAGGCAGGGCTGGTTGCTGGGGCCAACGTCCTGACTTTC	CASSPLQAGLVAGANVLTF
TRBV7-2	-	-	TRBJ2-7	TGTGCCAGCAGCTTAGGGACAACCGGAACCTACGAGCAGTACTTC	CASSLGTTGTYEQYF
TRBV6-2/TRBV6-3	-	-	TRBJ1-1	TGTGCCAGCAGTCCGAACCGGTCTGGACGGGGGAGCACTGAAGCTTTCTTT	CASSPNRSGRGSTEAFF
TRBV7-2	-	TRBD1	TRBJ1-2	TGTGCCAGCACCGCCGGCGGACAGGCCCCTAGCGGCTACACCTTC	CASTAGGQAPSGYTF
TRBV20-1	few	-	TRBJ2-1	TGCAGTGCTAGTAGCCACTCCATCTCCTACAATGAGCAGTTCTTC	CSASSHSISYNEQFF
TRBV18	once	TRBD1	TRBJ1-2	TGTGCCAGCTCATCAAGACAGGGGGTCTATGATGGCTACACCTTC	CASSSRQGVYDGYTF
TRBV2	-	-	TRBJ2-3	TGTGCCAGCACAATGGGCAGAAGCACAGATACGCAGTATTTT	CASTMGRSTDTQYF
TRBV5-1	-	-	TRBJ1-2	TGCGCCAGCAGCTTCGCACAGAATAACTATGGCTACACCTTC	CASSFAQNNYGYTF
TRBV6-5	few	TRBD1	TRBJ1-3	TGTGCCAGCAGCAAGACAGGGGCCGGAAACACCATATATTTT	CASSKTGAGNTIYF
TRBV19	once	TRBD1	TRBJ1-4	TGTGCCAGTAGTGATGACAGGGGGCGGGAAAAACTGTTTTTT	CASSDDRGREKLFF
TRBV29-1	-	TRBD1	TRBJ2-5	TGCAGCGTTAAACAGGGGCAAGAGACCCAGTACTTC	CSVKQGQETQYF
TRBV27	-	-	TRBJ1-5	TGTGCCAGCAGTTTTTCCTCTTCGTTTCTTTATAGCAATCAGCCCCAGCATTTT	CASSFSSSFLYSNQPQHF
TRBV7-9	-	-	TRBJ1-1	TGTGCCAGCAGCTTGGGGCAGGGGCCTGGAGCTTTCTTT	CASSLGQGPGAFF
TRBV29-1	-	-	TRBJ1-1	TGCAGCGTTGATGGTACCGGCGGCACTGAAGCTTTCTTT	CSVDGTGGTEAFF
TRBV29-1	-	TRBD1	TRBJ1-1	TGCAGCGTTGAACAGGGGGCGTCTGAAGCTTTCTTT	CSVEQGASEAFF
TRBV11-2	-	-	TRBJ1-1	TGTGCCAGCAGCCTATACAGGAACACTGAAGCTTTCTTT	CASSLYRNTEAFF
TRBV5-1	-	TRBD2	TRBJ2-7	TGCGCCAGCAGCCCCGGACTAGCGGGAGGCTACGAGCAGTACTTC	CASSPGLAGGYEQYF
TRBV5-1	few	-	TRBJ1-5	TGCGCCAGCAGCGAAACGTCAGGCGCCCAGCCCCAGCATTTT	CASSETSGAQPQHF
TRBV4-3	-	-	TRBJ2-3	TGCGCCAGCAGCCAAGGAAACGGGGCGGGGGATACGCAGTATTTT	CASSQGNGAGDTQYF
TRBV7-8	-	-	TRBJ1-5	TGTGCCAGCAGCTCCCTAAACGCAGCCGGGAATCAGCCCCAGCATTTT	CASSSLNAAGNQPQHF
TRBV5-1	-	TRBD1	TRBJ1-4	TGCGCCAGCAGCACGGGACAGGGAAACGAAAAACTGTTTTTT	CASSTGQGNEKLFF
TRBV5-4	-	-	TRBJ1-2	TGTGCCAGCACCCCGGAGGATTCAGCTCCCTATGGCTACACCTTC	CASTPEDSAPYGYTF
TRBV7-6	-	TRBD2	TRBJ2-1	TGTGCCAGCAGCACGGGACTACACAATGAGCAGTTCTTC	CASSTGLHNEQFF
TRBV27	-	TRBD2	TRBJ2-7	TGTGCCAGCAGTTTACTTGGGACTAGCGGGAGTTTCGACGAGCAGTACTTC	CASSLLGTSGSFDEQYF
TRBV19	-	-	TRBJ1-2	TGTGCCGTGAGAGGACAAAACTATGGCTACACCTTC	CAVRGQNYGYTF
TRBV19	-	TRBD2	TRBJ2-2	TGTGCCAGTAGTATTGGGGGACTAGCGGGGGAGAACACCGGGGAGCTGTTTTTT	CASSIGGLAGENTGELFF
TRBV5-4	-	-	TRBJ1-2	TGTGCCAGCAGCGACAGCTATTATGGCTACACCTTC	CASSDSYYGYTF
TRBV3-1/TRBV3-2	few	-	TRBJ1-3	TGTGCCAGCAGCCGCGGGGGAGGGGATGGAAACACCATATATTTT	CASSRGGGDGNTIYF
TRBV4-3	-	-	TRBJ1-2	TGCGCCAGCAGCCAAGAGTACGGTGGGGCAAACTATGGCTACACCTTC	CASSQEYGGANYGYTF
TRBV7-2	-	-	TRBJ1-5	TGTGCCAGCAGCGCAACAGGGTCGGCTCAGCCCCAGCATTTT	CASSATGSAQPQHF
TRBV5-1	-	-	TRBJ2-1	TGCGCCAGCAGCTTGGATCCGTCGTCTTCCTACAATGAGCAGTTCTTC	CASSLDPSSSYNEQFF
TRBV10-3	-	-	TRBJ1-1	TGTGCCATCAGTGGAGGGAATACTGAAGCTTTCTTT	CAISGGNTEAFF
TRBV27	few	-	TRBJ1-1	TGTGCCAGCAGTTTAACAGGGTCAGGCACTGAAGCTTTCTTT	CASSLTGSGTEAFF
TRBV7-9	few	TRBD2	TRBJ2-1	TGTGCCAGCAGCTTAACTAGCGGGGGGGCGGATAATGAGCAGTTCTTC	CASSLTSGGADNEQFF
TRBV6-5	-	TRBD1	TRBJ1-2	TGTGCCAGCAGTTTACAGGGGGACTATGGCTACACCTTC	CASSLQGDYGYTF
TRBV18	-	TRBD1	TRBJ1-1	TGTGCCAGCTCACAACAGGGGCGGGACACTGAAGCTTTCTTT	CASSQQGRDTEAFF